This T cell receptor (beta chain) is from a study of OX40 agonist ivuxolimab in advanced cancers. In the study overall: Two cutaneous melanoma patients and one hepatocellular carcinoma patient, three in all, had partial responses.

A word on this clone: Its antigen is still unknown.

CDR1 is SEHNR, CDR2 FQNEAQ, per germline (reference sequence). CDR3 length: 16 amino acids. Trimming cost V 1 base and J 1 base, with 10 bases left between them. Sequencing used immunoSEQ multiplex PCR; TCRdb keeps in-frame clones, though not all of them. The profile shows about 61,000 clones, around 86% of them singletons. General study points: Blood T cells, both CD4+ and CD8+, expanded clonally by week 6 at 0.1 to 3.0 mg/kg.

This chain links TRBV7-9 with TRBJ2-2; a possible D gene is TRBD1 (5 bases). The sequences come from CD4+ or CD8+ T cells sorted from blood, collected in a trial of the OX40 agonist ivuxolimab. The receptor was derived from an adult with an advanced solid tumor such as melanoma, head and neck, liver or kidney cancer. This chain's CDR3 is CASSLVRAMNTGELFF. The CDR3, as DNA: TGTGCCAGCAGCTTAGTCAGGGCGATGAACACCGGGGAGCTGTTTTTT.